The rows below give T cell receptor beta chains drawn from one sample of a study of shared clonotypes between healthy human individuals. Sequencing was performed with immunoSEQ multiplex PCR; in TCRdb, only in-frame clones are kept and a portion is missing. The sample holds 750,000 to 1,000,000 clones, almost 95% seen once. Sequencing input: naive CD8+ T cells sorted from blood. The origin of the receptors is a young man in good health. CDR3s leave out the opening cysteine and the closing phenylalanine or tryptophan.

TRBV9	ASARGDDTGELF
TRBV2	ATTGNEQF
TRBV9	ASLTGNTIY
TRBV27	ASSLLPPGELF
TRBV5-4	ASSPALSSNTEAF
TRBV5-1	ASSLGRQGYEQY
TRBV4-1	ASSPRWAATNEKLF
TRBV27	ASSLSPSGETQY
TRBV7-6	ASSLGSGGLSYNEQF
TRBV6-5	ASSSLTGSSSEQY
TRBV4-1	ASSIRDGVYEQY
TRBV18	ASSLNSDVNTEAF
TRBV27	ASSPYTGGAF
TRBV11-2	ASSSHLPVTGELF
TRBV5-1	ASSLGPERSSYNEQF
TRBV18	ASSPGGPHIQY
TRBV19	ASNLGLGANPHEQY
TRBV2	ASSEAGSSYGYT
TRBV2	ASSQLADAYEQY
TRBV27	ASSSRLLAGGPDTQY
TRBV27	ASTGTDTQY
TRBV27	ASNWGSEQF
TRBV4-1	ASSQGFTAEQY
TRBV5-1	ASRDRGGPQH